The 24 T cell receptor beta chains given below trace back to one sample, sequenced in a study of post-analysis software for immune sequencing data. Unique molecular identifiers were carried by the TCR beta cDNA libraries. MiXCR was run by TCRdb on the PCR reads, yielding one entry per CDR3 protein. The sample records some 370,000 distinct CDR3 sequences, 30% to 45% being singletons. Points from the study as a whole: When patients were compared with controls, a handful of TRBV segments were more frequent, TRBV5-6, TRBV5-1 and TRBV20-1 among them.

Their target antigens are unknown. Sequences were obtained from blood. The receptor source for this set is a girl aged 10-17 years with multiple sclerosis.

The J gene is TRBJ2-1, the V gene TRBV24-1; no clear D. Trimming pared 3 bases from V and 0 bases from J, leaving 11 bases between. The CDR3 covers 16 residues. CDR1 is KGHDR, CDR2 SFDVKD, per germline. This CDR3 reads CATSDAIQSSYNEQFF. The CDR3 DNA is TGTGCCACCAGTGATGCCATACAGAGCTCCTACAATGAGCAGTTCTTC.

The count of this clonotype is one. The chain recombines TRBV12-3 or TRBV12-4 with TRBJ1-2; D gene ambiguous. The CDR3 extends over 12 amino acids. The germline V and J ends were trimmed by 4 bases and 7 bases, with 10 bases remaining between them. In DNA, the CDR3 is TGTGCCAGCAGTTGGGCCCGGGGTGGCTACACCTTC. Amino acid sequence: CASSWARGGYTF.

Points on this clonotype: The junction and the germline gene differ at one end; a read error may be behind it. The CDR3 loop reads CATSRDAGAGFTGERFF. The CDR3 bases are TGTGCCACCAGCAGAGACGCTGGGGCGGGGTTCACCGGGGAGCGGTTTTTT. This rearrangement joins TRBV15 to TRBJ2-2, with D tentatively TRBD2 (6 bases). The CDR3 runs to 17 residues. Germline V lookup: CDR1 LNHNV, CDR2 YYDKDF (reference sequence).

This clonotype was counted between two and nine times. The V gene is TRBV11-3, the J gene TRBJ2-3; D might be TRBD1 (5 bases). Germline CDR1 SGHNT, CDR2 YENEEA. The V end lost 4 bases, the J end lost 0 bases, and 11 bases lay between the germline ends. The CDR3 is made up of 15 amino acids. CDR3 sequence (DNA): TGTGCCAGCAGCTCTTCTCGACAGAGCACAGATACGCAGTATTTT. Its protein product is CASSSSRQSTDTQYF.

As to this clonotype: The junction does not match germline at one end; this may be a read error. The J gene is TRBJ1-4, the V gene TRBV6-1; D might be TRBD1 (6 bases). This CDR3 comprises 16 residues. CDR1 and CDR2 (germline): MNHNS, SASEGT. Here the CDR3 DNA reads TGTGCTAGCAGTTCTTTCACGCAGGGGCGCAGGGAAAAACTGTTTTTT. It translates to CASSSFTQGRREKLFF.

This clonotype was seen a handful of times. This chain joins TRBV20-1 and TRBJ1-2; a possible D gene is TRBD1 (6 bases). Germline values: CDR1 DFQATT, CDR2 SNEGSKA (reference sequence). Trimming cost V 6 bases and J 8 bases, with 22 bases left between them. The CDR3 extends over 14 amino acids. The CDR3 protein is CSAIPQGWDEGYTF. The CDR3 bases are TGCAGTGCCATCCCACAGGGATGGGATGAGGGCTACACCTTC.

Worth noting for this clonotype: The junction does not match germline at one end; this may be a read error. The J gene is TRBJ2-1, the V gene TRBV7-2, with 9 nucleotides matching TRBD2. CDR3 length: 15 residues. Germline CDR1 reads SGHTA; CDR2 reads FQGNSA. The CDR3: CASSSSGVSYNERFF. CDR3 DNA sequence: TGTGCCAGCAGCTCTAGCGGGGTCTCCTACAATGAGCGGTTCTTC.

This clonotype was counted only a few times. The chain uses TRBV6-5 and TRBJ1-2; D is unclear. V was clipped by 6 bases and J by 2 bases, with 13 bases between them. This CDR3 is 14 amino acids long. Per germline, CDR1 MNHEY and CDR2 SVGAGI. The CDR3 loop reads CASSTGIFNYGYTF. CDR3 DNA sequence: TGTGCCAGCAGCACCGGGATATTCAACTATGGCTACACCTTC.

Details on this clonotype: An end of the junction differs from the germline gene, which may be a read error. V and J are TRBV6-6 and TRBJ2-2; TRBD1 matches 7 bases. This CDR3 contains 15 residues. In germline, CDR1 is MNHNY, CDR2 SVGAGI (reference sequence). CDR3 DNA sequence: TGTGCCAGCAGTTGGGAGACAGGGTTAGCTGGGGGGCTGTTTTTT. Its protein is CASSWETGLAGGLFF.

The gene calls are TRBV12-3 or TRBV12-4 and TRBJ1-5; 9 bases map to TRBD1. With V trimmed by 0 bases and J by 4 bases, 4 bases remained unmatched. The CDR3 totals 16 residues. DNA of the CDR3: TGTGCCAGCAGTTTAGCGGGGGGGACAGGGAATCAGCCCCAGCATTTT. Its translation is CASSLAGGTGNQPQHF.

This clonotype was seen only a few times. This chain links TRBV7-6 with TRBJ2-1; no definite D call. Germline values: CDR1 SGHVS, CDR2 FNYEAQ. CDR3 size: 13 residues. Trimming took off 4 bases at V and 5 bases at J, with 9 bases between the two ends. The chain's CDR3 is CASSSDWNNEQFF. The CDR3 DNA sequence: TGTGCCAGCAGCTCCGACTGGAACAATGAGCAGTTCTTC.

CDR3 in amino acids: CASSSLGSTGNIQYF. For the CDR3, the DNA is TGCGCCAGCAGCTCACTCGGGTCGACCGGGAACATTCAGTACTTC. The chain carries TRBV5-1 and TRBJ2-4, with D uncertain. Trimming took 3 bases from V and 7 from J, leaving 17 bases between them. The V gene's germline CDR1 is SGHRS and CDR2 YFSETQ. The CDR3 is 15 residues long.

The sample holds a few counts of this clonotype. The rearrangement joins TRBV29-1 to TRBJ2-5, with TRBD2 matching over 13 bases. The germline CDR1 and CDR2 sequences are SQVTM and ANQGSEA. V was clipped by 6 bases and J by 5 bases; unmatched bases: 6. CDR3 length equals 14 residues. CDR3 coding DNA: TGCAGCGTCGATACTAGCGGGGGGGCGGAGACCCAGTACTTC. This encodes CSVDTSGGAETQYF.

This clonotype was observed a few times. The J gene is TRBJ1-6, the V gene TRBV20-1; D remains ambiguous. The V end was cut by 0 bases, the J end by 6 bases, with 9 bases between. The CDR3 extends over 14 amino acids. Germline CDR1 reads DFQATT; CDR2 reads SNEGSKA (reference sequence). CDR3 residues: CSARDGVSNSPLHF. Written as DNA, the CDR3 is TGCAGTGCTAGAGACGGGGTCTCTAATTCACCCCTCCACTTT.

The chain has TRBV6-6 and TRBJ1-5; D may be TRBD1 (5 bases). This CDR3 spans 14 amino acids. Germline V gives CDR1 MNHNY, CDR2 SVGAGI (reference sequence). The V and J ends lost 3 bases and 3 bases respectively, with 9 bases between them. CDR3 loop: CASSYGADNQPQHF. CDR3 nucleotides: TGTGCCAGCAGTTATGGGGCAGACAATCAGCCCCAGCATTTT.

The chain recombines TRBV27 with TRBJ1-1; no definite D call. The length of the CDR3 is 15 residues. CDR1 and CDR2 (germline): MNHEY, SMNVEV (reference sequence). The V and J ends lost 5 bases and 3 bases respectively, with 16 bases between them. The CDR3 here is CASSPNTPGHTEAFF. CDR3 in DNA: TGTGCCAGCAGTCCGAACACGCCCGGGCACACTGAAGCTTTCTTT.

This clonotype was counted between two and nine times. The chain recombines TRBV7-2 with TRBJ2-3; a weak D match, TRBD2 (5 bases). Per the germline V gene, CDR1 is SGHTA and CDR2 is FQGNSA. Trimming shortened V by 0 bases and J by 2 bases, and 12 bases separated the two germline ends. The CDR3 is 16 amino acids. The CDR3 DNA reads TGTGCCAGCAGCTTAGCGCTCGCGGGTCACACAGATACGCAGTATTTT. Translation gives CASSLALAGHTDTQYF. The full variable domain, rest sourced from reference TRBV7-2 and TRBJ2-3, is GAGVSQSPSNKVTEKGKDVELRCDPISGHTALYWYRQSLGQGLEFLIYFQGNSAPDKSGLPSDRFSAERTGGSVSTLTIQRTQQEDSAVYLCASSLALAGHTDTQYFGPGTRLTVL.

This rearrangement joins TRBV11-2 to TRBJ2-3; D gene ambiguous. This CDR3 comprises 15 residues. V was clipped by 5 bases and J by 2 bases, with 14 bases between them. CDR1 is SGHAT and CDR2 is FQNNGV in the germline V gene. CDR3 coding DNA: TGTGCCAGCAGCCCACACGATAGGGTCACAGATACGCAGTATTTT. Amino acids: CASSPHDRVTDTQYF.

The CDR3 bases are TGTGCCAGCAGCCAGCTTAGCGGAGGGATTTCCTACAATGAGCAGTTCTTC. It codes for CASSQLSGGISYNEQFF. V and J are TRBV14 and TRBJ2-1, with D tentatively TRBD2 (6 bases). V lost 3 bases and J lost 1, with 16 bases in between. The germline V gene encodes CDR1 SGHDN and CDR2 FVKESK. This CDR3 contains 17 residues.

The chain links TRBV12-3 or TRBV12-4 to TRBJ2-3; tentatively, D is TRBD1 (5 bases). The length of the CDR3 is 15 residues. V lost 2 bases and J 2 bases, leaving 11 bases between the germline ends. The CDR3: CASSLQGWDTDTQYF. The DNA of the CDR3 is TGTGCCAGCAGTTTACAGGGTTGGGACACAGATACGCAGTATTTT.

There are a few counts of this clonotype. This chain joins TRBV20-1 and TRBJ2-1; 7 bases map to TRBD1. This CDR3 comprises 14 residues. The trim removed 1 base at V and 6 bases at J, leaving 6 bases unmatched. Per germline, CDR1 DFQATT and CDR2 SNEGSKA (reference sequence). The CDR3 protein is CSARVRGQTNEQFF. The CDR3, as DNA: TGCAGTGCTAGAGTTAGGGGACAGACCAATGAGCAGTTCTTC.

V and J are TRBV12-3 or TRBV12-4 and TRBJ2-3; 8 bases fit TRBD2. The CDR3 loop spans 16 amino acids. Trimming took 3 bases from V and 7 from J; bases not matched to a gene: 12. Here the CDR3 reads CASSFSGVARGNTQYF. The CDR3 bases are TGTGCCAGCAGTTTTAGCGGGGTAGCTCGGGGGAATACGCAGTATTTT.

This clonotype was detected only once. This chain links TRBV6-5 with TRBJ2-7, with 8 bases fitting TRBD1. Germline V gene sequence: CDR1 MNHEY, CDR2 SVGAGI. With 4 bases clipped from V and 10 bases from J, the junction kept 15 bases outside the gene matches. The CDR3 spans 15 residues. The DNA of the CDR3 is TGTGCCAGCAGTTCCCGGACAGGGACCCTCCCGGACCAGTACTTC. Translating gives CASSSRTGTLPDQYF.

In this sample, this clonotype turned up a few times. This chain joins TRBV7-2 and TRBJ1-2, with a tentative D call TRBD1 (6 bases). Germline lookup yields CDR1 SGHTA and CDR2 FQGNSA. V lost 0 bases to trimming and J lost 6 bases, with 14 bases between them. The CDR3 totals 15 residues. CDR3 amino acids: CASSLAGGGPDGYTF. For the CDR3, the DNA is TGTGCCAGCAGCTTAGCGGGTGGGGGCCCAGATGGCTACACCTTC. The variable domain in full, completed from reference TRBV7-2 and TRBJ1-2, reads GAGVSQSPSNKVTEKGKDVELRCDPISGHTALYWYRQSLGQGLEFLIYFQGNSAPDKSGLPSDRFSAERTGGSVSTLTIQRTQQEDSAVYLCASSLAGGGPDGYTFGSGTRLTVV.